This T cell receptor beta chain was sequenced in a study of radiotherapy plus CTLA-4 blockade in lung cancer. The protocol was immunoSEQ multiplex PCR, while the TCRdb copy is restricted to in-frame clones and leaves out a portion. The repertoire holds tens of thousands of clones, with more than 70% as singletons. As concerns this clone: What it binds is not known.

V dropped 3 bases and J dropped 0 bases, with 11 bases sitting between them. The CDR3 covers 15 residues. Germline assignment: CDR1 KGHSH and CDR2 LQKENI. Overall study results and limits: Clones derived from tumor TCRs expanded in blood after radiotherapy plus ipilimumab.

The rearrangement joins TRBV18 to TRBJ1-1; D perhaps matches TRBD1 (5 bases). This clonotype was sampled from a human donor with non-small cell lung cancer whose response to radiotherapy plus ipilimumab could not be evaluated. The source material was peripheral blood, sampled from a patient treated with radiotherapy plus ipilimumab. DNA for the CDR3: TGTGCCAGCTCACCCTTCGACAGCGTGAACACTGAAGCTTTCTTT. Translated, it gives CASSPFDSVNTEAFF.